Shown below are 18 T cell receptor beta chains from a single sample sequenced in a study of Ad26.COV2.S vaccination and SARS-CoV-2 variants. Profiling relied on immunoSEQ multiplex PCR, and the TCRdb table lists in-frame clones only, not all of them. This sample carries under 500,000 clones, 80% to 95% of them seen once, and the ten largest clones take less than 2%. The treatment was: around 19 received Ad26.COV2.S at low or high dose, single or two shots; roughly 5 received placebo; per-sample allocation not given. Collection of the samples took place on day 63 after the first injection of vaccine or placebo. Material: peripheral blood, obtained in a trial of Ad26.COV2.S vaccine versus placebo. The receptor source for this set is a person aged 18 to 59 who received the Ad26.COV2.S COVID-19 vaccine or a placebo.

J is TRBJ1-5 and V is TRBV19, with D possibly TRBD1 on 6 matching bases. Trimming took 3 bases from V and 0 from J, leaving 15 bases between them. Germline values: CDR1 LNHDA, CDR2 SQIVND (reference sequence). The CDR3 is made up of 17 amino acids. The CDR3 nucleotides read TGTGCCAGTAGTATGGTGTCAGGGGATTATAGCAATCAGCCCCAGCATTTT. It specifies CASSMVSGDYSNQPQHF.

The count of this clone is one. This CDR3 reads CASRQGDTQYF. The CDR3 bases are TGCGCCAGCAGACAGGGAGATACGCAGTATTTT. This sequence joins TRBV5-1 and TRBJ2-3, with D possibly matching TRBD1 (6 bases). This CDR3 contains 11 residues. Trimming cost V 5 bases and J 5 bases, with 6 bases left between them. Germline V gives CDR1 SGHRS, CDR2 YFSETQ.

The chain links TRBV7-2 to TRBJ1-2; D is perhaps TRBD1 (6 bases). Trimming shortened V by 5 bases and J by 0 bases, and 13 bases separated the two germline ends. Germline V gene sequence: CDR1 SGHTA, CDR2 FQGNSA. There are 15 residues in the CDR3. The CDR3 region has the DNA TGTGCCAGCAGCGGAGGGGGGACGGCTAACTATGGCTACACCTTC. Residues: CASSGGGTANYGYTF.

This sequence joins TRBV30 and TRBJ2-7, with D possibly being TRBD1 (5 bases). Germline CDR1 is GTSNPN and CDR2 is SVGIG (reference sequence). The length of the CDR3 is 15 residues. The V and J ends lost 0 bases and 0 bases respectively, with 12 bases between them. The CDR3 DNA reads TGTGCCTGGAGTGTAAAGGGGCCTAGCTCCTACGAGCAGTACTTC. Protein sequence: CAWSVKGPSSYEQYF.

As for this clone: In the same sample, other DNA sequences code for this CDR3. CDR3 bases: TGTGCCAGTAGTACTGGGACAGGGAACACTGAAGCTTTCTTT. This gives the protein CASSTGTGNTEAFF. The J gene is TRBJ1-1, the V gene TRBV19; 8 bases are a match to TRBD1. The CDR3 runs to 14 residues. Germline V gene lookup returns CDR1 LNHDA and CDR2 SQIVND (reference sequence). Trimming took 4 bases from V and 1 from J; bases not matched to a gene: 2. Looking up the rest from reference TRBV19 and TRBJ1-1 gives the full variable domain: DGGITQSPKYLFRKEGQNVTLSCEQNLNHDAMYWYRQDPGQGLRLIYYSQIVNDFQKGDIAEGYSVSREKKESFPLTVTSAQKNPTAFYLCASSTGTGNTEAFFGQGTRLTVV.

This clone was found once. V gene TRBV7-2 combines with J gene TRBJ2-3; TRBD2 aligns across 9 bases. The germline V gene encodes CDR1 SGHTA and CDR2 FQGNSA. V lost 1 base and J lost 5; bases outside the gene matches: 7. The CDR3 contains 16 residues. In DNA form, the CDR3 reads TGTGCCAGCAGCTTAGGCGGGGGGGGCCGTGTAGATACGCAGTATTTT. It translates to CASSLGGGGRVDTQYF.

The table lists this clone with a count of one. The chain has TRBV2 and TRBJ2-1; tentative D call: TRBD1 (5 bases). The CDR3 has 15 residues. Per the germline V gene, CDR1 is SNHLY and CDR2 is FYNNEI. The V gene lost 8 bases and the J gene lost 1 base, with 15 bases spanning the gap. CDR3 nucleotides: TGTGCCAGCCCGAAGGCAGGGTCTTCCTACAATGAGCAGTTCTTC. Translating it yields CASPKAGSSYNEQFF.

This chain links TRBV5-4 with TRBJ2-5, with D possibly matching TRBD2 (7 bases). Trimming cost V 0 bases and J 0 bases, with 12 bases left between them. CDR3 size: 16 residues. Germline V gives CDR1 SGHNT, CDR2 YYREEE (reference sequence). Here the CDR3 DNA reads TGTGCCAGCAGCTTGGCGCGGGGGCCATACCAAGAGACCCAGTACTTC. Translating it yields CASSLARGPYQETQYF.

This rearrangement joins TRBV19 to TRBJ2-7, with TRBD2 matching 9 bases. The CDR3 has 14 amino acids. The V segment lost 5 bases and the J segment 2 bases; nucleotides outside the gene matches: 4. CDR1 and CDR2 from the germline V gene are LNHDA and SQIVND (reference sequence). The CDR3: CASSLAGTTYEQYF. The CDR3 nucleotides read TGTGCCAGTAGTCTAGCGGGGACCACCTACGAGCAGTACTTC.

This chain uses TRBV5-6 with TRBJ1-2; D is uncertain. This CDR3 has 12 amino acids. The germline gives CDR1 SGHDT, CDR2 YYEEEE. V was trimmed by 0 bases and J by 6 bases, leaving 6 bases between them. The DNA for the CDR3 is TGTGCCAGCAGCTTGGTCCAGGATGGCTACACCTTC. The encoded protein is CASSLVQDGYTF.

The chain employs TRBV18 and TRBJ1-2; D call uncertain. CDR1 and CDR2 from the germline V gene are KGHSH and LQKENI. The CDR3 sequence is 15 residues long. V shed 3 bases and J shed 8 bases, with 19 bases lying between them. The CDR3 DNA follows: TGTGCCAGCTCACCCATTCCGGCAGAGGCGCGAGGCTACACCTTC. The encoded protein is CASSPIPAEARGYTF. Full variable domain (rest looked up from reference TRBV18 and TRBJ1-2): NAGVMQNPRHLVRRRGQEARLRCSPMKGHSHVYWYRQLPEEGLKFMVYLQKENIIDESGMPKERFSAEFPKEGPSILRIQQVVRGDSAAYFCASSPIPAEARGYTFGSGTRLTVV.

J is TRBJ2-1 and V is TRBV7-9; TRBD1 is a possible D gene (6 bases). The CDR3 length is 14 residues. Germline lookup yields CDR1 SEHNR and CDR2 FQNEAQ (reference sequence). Trimming shortened V by 7 bases and J by 3 bases, and 13 bases separated the two germline ends. The CDR3 sequence is CASTRGGDYNEQFF. The CDR3 DNA is TGTGCCAGCACCCGAGGGGGAGACTACAATGAGCAGTTCTTC.

This clone was found once. This chain uses TRBV7-8 with TRBJ2-7; 9 nucleotides agree with TRBD2. Trimming took 5 bases from V and 6 from J; bases not matched to a gene: 14. This CDR3 comprises 16 residues. Germline CDR1 and CDR2: SGHVS and FQNEAQ. This CDR3 reads CASSLPGSSGGSEQYF. CDR3 sequence (DNA): TGTGCCAGCAGCCTCCCCGGGTCGAGCGGGGGGAGCGAGCAGTACTTC.

The rearrangement joins TRBV18 to TRBJ2-3; 8 positions match TRBD2. Germline lookup yields CDR1 KGHSH and CDR2 LQKENI. J was trimmed by 2 bases and V by 6 bases; bases with no gene match: 4. The CDR3 extends over 14 amino acids. CDR3 residues: CASSSGAYTDTQYF. The CDR3 region has the DNA TGTGCCAGCTCTAGCGGGGCCTACACAGATACGCAGTATTTT.

The V gene is TRBV5-6, the J gene TRBJ1-2, with D tentatively TRBD1 (6 bases). Germline V CDR1 and CDR2: SGHDT, YYEEEE. With 0 bases removed from V and 4 bases from J, the gap between germline ends came to 13 bases. The length of the CDR3 is 15 residues. The CDR3 DNA is TGTGCCAGCAGCTTGGCAGGGGTGTCGGTCTATGGCTACACCTTC. Translation gives CASSLAGVSVYGYTF.

Only one count was recorded for this clone. The chain has TRBV7-2 and TRBJ2-3, with 7 bases aligning to TRBD1. CDR1 and CDR2 from the germline V gene are SGHTA and FQGNSA. The length of the CDR3 is 14 residues. The J segment lost 4 bases and the V segment lost 5 bases, leaving 6 bases of the junction unmatched. The CDR3 bases are TGTGCCAGCAGCCCCGGACAGGCTCCAGATACGCAGTATTTT. Protein product: CASSPGQAPDTQYF. The full variable domain, with the rest looked up from reference TRBV7-2 and TRBJ2-3, is GAGVSQSPSNKVTEKGKDVELRCDPISGHTALYWYRQSLGQGLEFLIYFQGNSAPDKSGLPSDRFSAERTGGSVSTLTIQRTQQEDSAVYLCASSPGQAPDTQYFGPGTRLTVL.

This clone was recorded only once. The gene calls are TRBV7-9 and TRBJ1-2; the D gene is possibly TRBD1 (6 bases). Between the trimmed V and J ends, which lost 5 bases and 4 bases, there was a span of 14 bases. The germline V gene encodes CDR1 SEHNR and CDR2 FQNEAQ (reference sequence). CDR3 length: 14 residues. This CDR3 is CASSIPGVGYGYTF. In DNA form, the CDR3 reads TGTGCCAGCAGCATTCCAGGGGTAGGCTATGGCTACACCTTC.

The rearrangement joins TRBV2 to TRBJ1-2, with D unclear. Germline CDR1 SNHLY, CDR2 FYNNEI. This CDR3 contains 12 residues. V was cut by 2 bases and J by 8 bases, with 9 bases left in between. CDR3 nucleotide sequence: TGTGCCAGCAGTGAAATTTTGGGCGGCTACACCTTC. This codes for CASSEILGGYTF.